This TCR beta chain emerged from a study of T cells in Graves' hyperthyroidism and ophthalmopathy (dated by TCRdb to between 2018 and 2021). Regarding the research as a whole: Peripheral blood samples were taken at the time of initial diagnosis, prior to any treatment. To identify TCR V-J signatures that set the groups apart, the researchers used a discovery cohort of about a hundred patients, made up of fewer than 50 with Graves' ophthalmopathy and around 58 with stable Graves' hyperthyroidism. Whether ophthalmopathy could be predicted prospectively was tested in an independent validation cohort made up of about 20 hyperthyroidism patients plus 17 patients who later progressed to ophthalmopathy. The approximately 100 discovery patients were divided at random into training and test sets in a 7:3 ratio. In about 6 Graves' hyperthyroidism patients, the study also compared T-cell repertoires from thyroid tissue with T-cell repertoires from blood. Once sampling was done, hyperthyroidism patients were given methimazole at a starting dose of 30 mg daily, whereas ophthalmopathy patients were given high-dose intravenous methylprednisolone. TCR Vbeta CDR3 sequencing of roughly 140 peripheral blood samples (under 45 ophthalmopathy, about 80 hyperthyroidism and approximately 17 progressor patients) is reported in the paper.

A patient counted as having stable Graves' hyperthyroidism if no progression to ophthalmopathy occurred over 18 months of follow-up. The hyperthyroidism patients were between 18 and 65 years old and newly diagnosed, with a disease duration of less than 2 months. Exclusion was applied to patients with uncontrolled infections, other autoimmune diseases, pregnancy or lactation. Diagnoses were established on the basis of clinical symptoms, serum thyroxine and TRAb, thyroid ultrasound, and orbital computed tomography. PBMCs were isolated from approximately 10 ml of fresh peripheral blood by Ficoll-Paque density gradient centrifugation. Total RNA was extracted with Trizol reagent, and quality was checked on an Agilent 2100 Bioanalyzer. The TCR beta CDR3 regions were amplified from the RNA transcripts. A first-round RT-PCR of the TCR CDR3 used the HTBI primer set with the Qiagen OneStep RT-PCR kit. Libraries were constructed in a second round of multiplex PCR, after which size selection and purification were performed. The libraries were sequenced on an Illumina HiSeq2000 using paired-end 100 bp reads. For the original study's pipeline: SOAPnuke was used to process the raw data, with reads discarded if the reads contained adapters or uncalled bases, had a mean Phred below 15, or lacked an exact constant-primer or identifier match. High-quality paired reads were merged with COPE v1.2.5, and unique nucleotide sequences were defined as clonotypes. MiTCR v1.1 was used to align the clonotypes against IMGT TRBV, TRBD and TRBJ reference segments. The analysis included only V-J combinations with a frequency above 0.0001, which together covered approximately 99% of the repertoires. A TCS score was defined as the ratio of F50 (clonal expansion) to E x V (chaos), with BLOSUM62-based TCRdist applied between CDR3 peptides within each V-J. Welch's t-statistics and random forest reduced fewer than 600 V-J features to 13, which were used in a naive Bayes classifier (R e1071). TCRdb reprocessed the public reads (quality trimming at Q25 with fastp, clone calling with MiXCR) and kept in-frame beta chains. One record per CDR3 amino acid sequence lists the most common genes and DNA. The V and J calls follow TCRdb's processing rather than the paper's. In all, the sample holds around 340,000 distinct CDR3 sequences, and around a sixth of those were seen once. The top ten hold 45% to 55% of the sample.

The research as a whole found: A model built on a 13 V-J signature distinguished ophthalmopathy from stable hyperthyroidism, reaching 85% to 90% sensitivity and 81.08% specificity in cross-validation and 80%/75% in testing. In validation, progression to ophthalmopathy was predicted by the model with 65% to 71% sensitivity and 72.22% specificity, a median of approximately 6.5 months before onset. No statistical method was used to fix the sample size in advance, and group allocation was not hidden from the investigators. Blood samples also contained most of the expanded thyroid clonotypes (frequency above 0.001), which suggests that blood repertoires may reflect thyroid immune responses.

The junction carries 13 bases between V and J, which are trimmed by 8 bases and 0 bases respectively. Inclusive of the bounding cysteine and phenylalanine, the CDR3 is 14 residues long. The DNA shown is the 42-base CDR3, in frame from base 1. Per the germline V gene, SNHLY is the CDR1 and FYNNEI is the CDR2. This clonotype has ten or more counts. Its antigen is currently not known. Base qualities are not provided; no much larger clone lies one nucleotide away. This clonotype was sampled from a woman aged 45-59 years with Graves' hyperthyroidism. Sequencing input: blood. The chain is assembled from TRBV2 and TRBJ1-1; TRBD1 could be the D gene, as 5 bases match. The DNA sequence follows: TGTGCCAGCCTAGAGGGGCGCATGAACACTGAAGCTTTCTTT. Its translation reads: CASLEGRMNTEAFF.